Sequencing of this T cell receptor (beta chain) was carried out in a study of neurological immune-mediated disorders. Study observations and caveats: Among expanded clones, no CDR3 amino acid sequences were shared across subjects, a pattern suggesting private repertoires in all groups.

The CDR3 length is 13 residues. The V end was cut by 6 bases, the J end by 5 bases, with 12 bases between. Germline assignment: CDR1 KGHSH and CDR2 LQKENI. TCRdb used MiXCR to reprocess the 5' RACE reads, holding one entry per CDR3 protein. The sample holds nearly 30,000 distinct CDR3 sequences, around 16% seen once. This sample's time point: technical triplicate 3. Use was made of 900,000 to 1,000,000 CD4+ or CD8+ T cells in sorted libraries. This clonotype was picked up a small number of times. What it binds is unknown. The source of this sequence is a female donor with HTLV-1-associated myelopathy (HAM/TSP). The sequenced sample was CD4+ T cells from blood. The V gene is TRBV18, the J gene TRBJ2-3; D unclear. The CDR3 coding sequence is TGTGCCAGCTCTCTAGGGATGGGAGATACGCAGTATTTT. This translates into CASSLGMGDTQYF.